This TCR beta chain stems from a study of blood T cell repertoires in COVID-19. Across the whole study: Donors in the United States, Italy and Spain gave samples during acute or convalescent COVID-19.

CDR1 and CDR2 (germline): MDHEN, SYDVKM. V was clipped by 5 bases and J by 4 bases, with 11 bases between them. This CDR3 has 14 residues. The method was immunoSEQ multiplex PCR; TCRdb's version includes in-frame clones alone and lacks a portion of them. The profile shows about 220,000 clones, more than 75% of them singletons. The sample comprised peripheral blood. The V gene is TRBV28, the J gene TRBJ1-4, with TRBD1 as a possible D gene (5 bases). The clonotype originates from a human donor in a cohort sampled during active COVID-19. CDR3 residues: CASSTRVGNEKLFF. The CDR3 coding sequence is TGTGCCAGCAGTACCAGGGTGGGTAATGAAAAACTGTTTTTT.